This T cell receptor (beta chain) was sequenced during a study of blood T cell repertoires in COVID-19. Germline CDR1 and CDR2: SGHRS and YFSETQ. Trimming removed 2 bases from V and 4 bases from J, with 10 bases in between. This CDR3 contains 14 residues. The protocol was immunoSEQ multiplex PCR, while the TCRdb copy is restricted to in-frame clones and leaves out a portion. The table lists more than 110,000 clones, 79% of them singletons, with approximately 3.6% in the top ten. The genes are TRBV5-1 and TRBJ2-1, with no clear D. The source is a man in his 60s with acute or convalescent COVID-19. Sequenced material: peripheral blood. CDR3 loop: CASSLTDLYNEQFF. The CDR3 region has the DNA TGCGCCAGCAGCTTAACAGACCTTTACAATGAGCAGTTCTTC. The full variable domain, rest sourced from reference TRBV5-1 and TRBJ2-1, is KAGVTQTPRYLIKTRGQQVTLSCSPISGHRSVSWYQQTPGQGLQFLFEYFSETQRNKGNFPGRFSGRQFSNSRSEMNVSTLELGDSALYLCASSLTDLYNEQFFGPGTRLTVL.